These T cell receptor beta chains were read from a single sample in a study of OX40 agonist ivuxolimab in advanced cancers. TCRdb's copy holds only in-frame clones and misses some; the assay was immunoSEQ multiplex PCR. In the table there are some 60,000 clones, 75% to 90% of which are singletons. Sequences were derived from CD4+ or CD8+ T cells sorted from blood, sampled in a trial of the OX40 agonist ivuxolimab. Source of these receptors: an adult with an advanced solid tumor such as melanoma, head and neck, liver or kidney cancer. Both conserved end residues are part of each CDR3. The D gene is left open where the match is weak. Part of the rows lack a size; the others show once, few, many or a class for expanded clones.

D: -; V: TRBV10-1; size: -; J: TRBJ2-2; CDR3: CASSEGKPPYQNTGELFF; DNA: TGCGCCAGCAGTGAGGGGAAACCCCCTTACCAAAACACCGGGGAGCTGTTTTTT
D: -; V: TRBV6-6; size: -; J: TRBJ1-5; CDR3: CASSYKGVGNQPQHF; DNA: TGTGCCAGCAGTTACAAAGGGGTCGGCAATCAGCCCCAGCATTTT
D: -; V: TRBV11-2; size: -; J: TRBJ1-4; CDR3: CASSVPRGGEKLFF; DNA: TGTGCCAGCAGCGTACCAAGGGGGGGAGAAAAACTGTTTTTT
D: -; V: TRBV7-3; size: -; J: TRBJ2-2; CDR3: CASSPRSGTGELFF; DNA: TGTGCCAGCAGCCCCCGATCGGGCACCGGGGAGCTGTTTTTT
D: TRBD2; V: TRBV5-1; size: -; J: TRBJ2-3; CDR3: CASSKRWTSGTDTQYF; DNA: TGCGCCAGCAGCAAAAGATGGACTAGCGGCACAGATACGCAGTATTTT
D: -; V: TRBV25-1; size: -; J: TRBJ2-6; CDR3: CASSGLHFAGGANVLTF; DNA: TGTGCCAGCAGTGGTCTACACTTTGCTGGTGGGGCCAACGTCCTGACTTTC
D: -; V: TRBV5-1; size: -; J: TRBJ2-7; CDR3: CASSLGQTPTYEQYF; DNA: TGCGCCAGCAGCTTGGGGCAAACGCCGACCTACGAGCAGTACTTC
D: -; V: TRBV19; size: -; J: TRBJ2-1; CDR3: CASSPGQLAVSYNEQFF; DNA: TGTGCCAGTAGTCCGGGACAACTAGCCGTGTCCTACAATGAGCAGTTCTTC
D: -; V: TRBV10-2; size: -; J: TRBJ2-7; CDR3: CASGGVGGRYEQYF; DNA: TGCGCCAGCGGAGGGGTCGGGGGGCGCTACGAGCAGTACTTC
D: -; V: TRBV28; size: -; J: TRBJ1-3; CDR3: CASSLWDTIYF; DNA: TGTGCCAGCAGTTTATGGGACACCATATATTTT
D: -; V: TRBV9; size: few; J: TRBJ2-3; CDR3: CASSVSRGTDTQYF; DNA: TGTGCCAGCAGCGTTTCTAGGGGCACAGATACGCAGTATTTT
D: -; V: TRBV18; size: -; J: TRBJ1-3; CDR3: CASSPSDGFSGNTIYF; DNA: TGTGCCAGCTCACCCTCGGACGGATTCTCTGGAAACACCATATATTTT
D: TRBD1; V: TRBV29-1; size: -; J: TRBJ2-3; CDR3: CSVTGTGSTDTQYF; DNA: TGCAGCGTTACCGGGACAGGAAGCACAGATACGCAGTATTTT
D: -; V: TRBV28; size: -; J: TRBJ2-5; CDR3: CASSLPRRETQYF; DNA: TGTGCCAGCAGTTTGCCACGAAGGGAGACCCAGTACTTC
D: -; V: TRBV19; size: -; J: TRBJ2-1; CDR3: CASSTAHQAKGSYNEQFF; DNA: TGTGCCAGTAGTACAGCCCACCAGGCAAAGGGGTCGTACAATGAGCAGTTCTTC
D: -; V: TRBV28; size: -; J: TRBJ2-4; CDR3: CASSVLQFTQKVAKNIQYF; DNA: TGTGCCAGCAGCGTCCTCCAATTTACTCAAAAAGTAGCCAAAAACATTCAGTACTTC
D: TRBD1; V: TRBV5-1; size: -; J: TRBJ2-5; CDR3: CASSPTPGQGRKETQYF; DNA: TGCGCCAGCAGCCCCACCCCCGGACAGGGAAGAAAAGAGACCCAGTACTTC
D: -; V: TRBV5-1; size: -; J: TRBJ2-3; CDR3: CASSPLRRGPGDTQYF; DNA: TGCGCCAGCAGCCCCCTTAGGCGGGGGCCGGGCGATACGCAGTATTTT
D: -; V: TRBV6-1; size: -; J: TRBJ2-3; CDR3: CASSASSGGTDTQYF; DNA: TGTGCCAGCAGTGCGTCATCAGGGGGCACAGATACGCAGTATTTT
D: -; V: TRBV9; size: -; J: TRBJ2-1; CDR3: CASSPPGLPYNEQFF; DNA: TGTGCCAGCAGCCCCCCGGGATTGCCCTACAATGAGCAGTTCTTC
D: -; V: TRBV18; size: -; J: TRBJ1-1; CDR3: CASSPPGGDTEAFF; DNA: TGTGCCAGCTCACCACCCGGGGGGGACACTGAAGCTTTCTTT
D: TRBD1; V: TRBV27; size: -; J: TRBJ2-7; CDR3: CASRKTGTGHEQYF; DNA: TGTGCCAGCAGGAAGACAGGGACGGGCCACGAGCAGTACTTC
D: -; V: TRBV6-1; size: -; J: TRBJ1-1; CDR3: CASIVAGMNTEAFF; DNA: TGTGCCAGCATCGTCGCAGGGATGAACACTGAAGCTTTCTTT
D: -; V: TRBV28; size: -; J: TRBJ2-4; CDR3: CASTSNRELAKNIQYF; DNA: TGTGCCAGTACCTCGAACAGGGAACTAGCCAAAAACATTCAGTACTTC
D: -; V: TRBV27; size: -; J: TRBJ2-3; CDR3: CASSPSAMGQYF; DNA: TGTGCCAGCAGTCCTAGCGCAATGGGGCAGTATTTT
D: TRBD1; V: TRBV18; size: -; J: TRBJ1-5; CDR3: CASSPARGPNQPQHF; DNA: TGTGCCAGCTCACCCGCCAGGGGGCCCAATCAGCCCCAGCATTTT
D: TRBD1; V: TRBV7-9; size: -; J: TRBJ2-1; CDR3: CASRDRFGNEQFF; DNA: TGTGCCAGCAGGGACAGGTTCGGGAATGAGCAGTTCTTC
D: -; V: TRBV19; size: -; J: TRBJ1-5; CDR3: CASSIGDGRNQPQHF; DNA: TGTGCCAGTAGTATAGGGGACGGTCGGAATCAGCCCCAGCATTTT
D: -; V: TRBV18; size: -; J: TRBJ1-5; CDR3: CASSPVSGQGTNQPQHF; DNA: TGTGCCAGCTCACCAGTTTCCGGCCAGGGGACCAATCAGCCCCAGCATTTT
D: -; V: TRBV6-4; size: -; J: TRBJ2-6; CDR3: CASSDAEQGGSGANVLTF; DNA: TGTGCCAGCAGTGACGCTGAACAGGGAGGGTCTGGGGCCAACGTCCTGACTTTC
D: -; V: TRBV7-9; size: -; J: TRBJ2-3; CDR3: CASRPGTLSTDTQYF; DNA: TGTGCCAGCAGGCCAGGGACGCTGAGCACAGATACGCAGTATTTT
D: TRBD2; V: TRBV7-2; size: -; J: TRBJ2-5; CDR3: CASSPGLVETQYF; DNA: TGTGCCAGCAGCCCCGGACTAGTGGAGACCCAGTACTTC
D: -; V: TRBV28; size: -; J: TRBJ1-3; CDR3: CASRGGPSGNTIYF; DNA: TGTGCCAGCAGGGGAGGGCCCTCTGGAAACACCATATATTTT
D: TRBD1; V: TRBV19; size: -; J: TRBJ1-4; CDR3: CASRKDRSFNEKLFF; DNA: TGTGCCAGTAGGAAGGACAGGTCCTTTAATGAAAAACTGTTTTTT
D: TRBD2; V: TRBV19; size: -; J: TRBJ2-1; CDR3: CASSMIAGRGVANEQFF; DNA: TGTGCCAGTAGTATGATTGCCGGGAGGGGGGTTGCCAATGAGCAGTTCTTC